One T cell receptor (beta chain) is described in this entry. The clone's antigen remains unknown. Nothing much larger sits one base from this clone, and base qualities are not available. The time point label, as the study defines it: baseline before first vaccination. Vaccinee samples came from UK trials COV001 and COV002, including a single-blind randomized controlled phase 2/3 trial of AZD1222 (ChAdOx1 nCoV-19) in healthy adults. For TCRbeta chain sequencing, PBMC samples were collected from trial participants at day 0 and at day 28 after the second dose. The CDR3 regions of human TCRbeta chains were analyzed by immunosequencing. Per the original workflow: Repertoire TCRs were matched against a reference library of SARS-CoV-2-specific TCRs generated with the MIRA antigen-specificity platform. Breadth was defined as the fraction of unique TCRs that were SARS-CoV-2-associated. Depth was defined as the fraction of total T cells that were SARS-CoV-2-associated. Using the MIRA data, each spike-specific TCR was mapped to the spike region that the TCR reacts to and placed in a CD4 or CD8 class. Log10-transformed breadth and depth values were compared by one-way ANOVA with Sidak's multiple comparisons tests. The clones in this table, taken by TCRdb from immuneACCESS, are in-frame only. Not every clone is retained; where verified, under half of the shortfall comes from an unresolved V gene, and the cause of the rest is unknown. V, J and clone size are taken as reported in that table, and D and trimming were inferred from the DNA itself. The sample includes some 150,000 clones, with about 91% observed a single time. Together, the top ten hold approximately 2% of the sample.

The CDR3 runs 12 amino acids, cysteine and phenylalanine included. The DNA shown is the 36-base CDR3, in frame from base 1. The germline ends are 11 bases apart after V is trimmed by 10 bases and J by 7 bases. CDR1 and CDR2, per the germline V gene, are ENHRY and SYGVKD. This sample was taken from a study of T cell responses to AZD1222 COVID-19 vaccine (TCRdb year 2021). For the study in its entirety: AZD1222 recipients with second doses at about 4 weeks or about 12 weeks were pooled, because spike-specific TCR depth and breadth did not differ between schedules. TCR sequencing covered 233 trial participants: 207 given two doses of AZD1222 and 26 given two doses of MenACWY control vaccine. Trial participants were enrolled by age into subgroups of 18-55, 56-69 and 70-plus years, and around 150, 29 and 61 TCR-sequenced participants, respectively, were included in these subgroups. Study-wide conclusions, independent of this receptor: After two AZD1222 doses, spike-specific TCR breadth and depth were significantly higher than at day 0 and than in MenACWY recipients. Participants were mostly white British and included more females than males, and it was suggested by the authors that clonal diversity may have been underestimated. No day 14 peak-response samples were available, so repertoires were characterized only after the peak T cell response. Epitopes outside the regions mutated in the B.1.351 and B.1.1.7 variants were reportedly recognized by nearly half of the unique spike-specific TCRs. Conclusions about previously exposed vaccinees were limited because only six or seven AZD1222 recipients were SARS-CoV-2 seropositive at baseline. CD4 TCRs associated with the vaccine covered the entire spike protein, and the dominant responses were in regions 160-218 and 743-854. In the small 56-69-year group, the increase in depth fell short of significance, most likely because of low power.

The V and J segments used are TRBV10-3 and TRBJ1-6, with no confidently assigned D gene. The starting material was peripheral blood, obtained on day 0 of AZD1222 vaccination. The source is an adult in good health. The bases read TGTGCCAACCGGGGAGGAAATTCACCCCTCCACTTT. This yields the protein CANRGGNSPLHF.